The present T cell receptor beta chain was sequenced within a study of blood T cell repertoires in COVID-19. Study details: Sites in the United States, Italy and Spain provided acute and convalescent COVID-19 samples.

The table lists this clone with a few counts. A junction end diverges from the germline sequence, so it may reflect a read error. This CDR3 spans 11 amino acids. Looked up from germline, CDR1 is SEHNR and CDR2 is FQNEAQ (reference sequence). In the authors' methods: Researchers report that nucleated cell counts were estimated from reference gene primer amplification. Profiling relied on immunoSEQ multiplex PCR, and the TCRdb table lists in-frame clones only, not all of them. That table furnishes V, J and clone size, whereas the DNA furnished D and trimming. This table holds about 220,000 clones, about 85% found once.

The V call is TRBV7-9, the J call TRBJ1-2; 8 bases agree with TRBD1. Sequencing input: peripheral blood. This clonotype was sampled from a middle-aged man who had recovered from COVID-19. CDR3: CVTGGNYGYTF. The CDR3 bases are TGCGTTACAGGGGGGAACTATGGCTACACCTTC.